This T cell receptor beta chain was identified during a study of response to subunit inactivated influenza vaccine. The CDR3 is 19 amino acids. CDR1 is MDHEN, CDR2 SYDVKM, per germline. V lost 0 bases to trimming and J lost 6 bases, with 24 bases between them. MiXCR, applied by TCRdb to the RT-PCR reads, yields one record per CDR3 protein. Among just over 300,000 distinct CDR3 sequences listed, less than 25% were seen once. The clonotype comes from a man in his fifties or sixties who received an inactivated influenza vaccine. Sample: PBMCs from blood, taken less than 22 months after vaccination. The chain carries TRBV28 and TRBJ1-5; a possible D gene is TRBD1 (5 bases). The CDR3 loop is CASSLWSVGGRRGVQPQHF. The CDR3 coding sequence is TGTGCCAGCAGTTTATGGAGCGTAGGCGGTCGTAGAGGGGTTCAGCCCCAGCATTTT.